Sequencing of this TCR beta chain was carried out in a study of vaccination effects on CD4 cells after COVID-19. Study summary: The median interval between the second dose and post-vaccine sampling was 72 days. Wells of more than 1.5 million PBMC each were grown with about 9.8 IU/ml IL-2 and around 10 ug/ml peptides.

As to this clone: What it binds is not known.

TCRdb keeps only in-frame clones here, not all; method: immunoSEQ multiplex PCR. The repertoire has around 50,000 clones, under 80% of them found once; the top ten carry 6% to 7%. CD4+ T cells were isolated after around ten days of culture. Participants were given two doses of BNT162b2 or mRNA-1273 vaccine. All vaccine recipients tested negative for nucleocapsid antibodies and had never contracted SARS-CoV-2 infection. Researchers swapped half the medium for IL-2 medium on both days 3 and 7. The material sequenced was CD4+ T cells from PBMCs cultured without peptide, taken after COVID-19 vaccination. The receptor's source is a human donor who received a COVID-19 vaccine.

The CDR3 protein is CASSQDGGTGNTIYF. The CDR3 region has the DNA TGCGCCAGCAGCCAAGACGGGGGAACTGGAAACACCATATATTTT. The chain employs TRBV4-1 and TRBJ1-3, with D possibly matching TRBD1 (5 bases). Looked up from germline, CDR1 is MGHRA and CDR2 is YSYEKL. This CDR3 contains 15 residues. V was clipped by 0 bases and J by 2 bases, with 8 bases between them.